This TCR beta chain was recorded in a study of shared clonotypes between healthy human individuals. Study observations and caveats: Several donors showed sharing of about 5.5% of naive CD4 clonotypes.

An even split of each subset's genomic DNA across several immunoSEQ plates was performed. In the study's own analysis: ImmunoSEQ only sent back junction sequences with no quality scores, so filtering was done differently. Clones were read by immunoSEQ multiplex PCR, and TCRdb kept only the in-frame ones, dropping some. The DNA was the basis for D and trimming; V, J and clone size are from that table. The profile shows roughly 2 million clones, nearly 97% of them singletons. It was into CD45RA+ naive and CD45RA-negative memory subsets that the CD4+ cells were split. Worth noting for this clone: Antigen unknown.

The V gene's germline CDR1 is SNHLY and CDR2 FYNNEI. The CDR3 sequence is 17 residues long. V was pared by 1 base and J by 1 base, with 14 bases between. The sample comprised naive CD4+ T cells sorted from blood. Subset described: CD45RA+ positively selected. This TCR was sampled from a young man in good health. The V gene is TRBV2, the J gene TRBJ1-5; D gene uncertain. The CDR3 reads CASSEDVTPRSNQPQHF. Written as DNA, the CDR3 is TGTGCCAGCAGTGAAGATGTTACGCCTAGGAGCAATCAGCCCCAGCATTTT.